These T cell receptor beta chains were read from a single sample in a study of CD8 T cells in Susac syndrome. A single record per CDR3 protein comes from TCRdb applying MiXCR to the immunoSEQ multiplex PCR reads. This sample has roughly 160,000 distinct CDR3 sequences, with around 94% found just once. Source material: CD4+ T cells from PBMCs. Every receptor here comes from a human donor in good health. Each CDR3 is given without its conserved first and last residue. A clone size is listed for some rows: how often the clone was seen (once, few, many), or a class if it is expanded.

clone_size: NA
j_call: TRBJ2-5
v_call: TRBV20-1
cdr3_aa: SAWGSGETQY

clone_size: NA
j_call: TRBJ2-3
v_call: TRBV27
cdr3_aa: ASSPSGTFSVTDTQY

clone_size: NA
j_call: TRBJ1-4
v_call: TRBV3-1
cdr3_aa: ASSQNSNEKLF

clone_size: NA
j_call: TRBJ2-6
v_call: TRBV29-1
cdr3_aa: SVSTSSGANVLT

clone_size: NA
j_call: TRBJ2-1
v_call: TRBV3-1
cdr3_aa: ASSQERGQQF

clone_size: NA
j_call: TRBJ1-1
v_call: TRBV27
cdr3_aa: ASRYAPTGGTEAF

clone_size: NA
j_call: TRBJ2-7
v_call: TRBV20-1
cdr3_aa: SALDRGAYEQY

clone_size: NA
j_call: TRBJ2-1
v_call: TRBV6-1
cdr3_aa: ASSLETSRWRF

clone_size: NA
j_call: TRBJ1-2
v_call: TRBV9
cdr3_aa: ASSEGERGSGGYT

clone_size: once
j_call: TRBJ1-2
v_call: TRBV28
cdr3_aa: ATTGTAYGYT

clone_size: NA
j_call: TRBJ2-7
v_call: TRBV11-1
cdr3_aa: ASSLPKVGTGIYEQY

clone_size: NA
j_call: TRBJ1-2
v_call: TRBV25-1
cdr3_aa: ASSGQGAVGYT

clone_size: NA
j_call: TRBJ2-7
v_call: TRBV4-2
cdr3_aa: ASSHGQGAYEQY

clone_size: NA
j_call: TRBJ1-6
v_call: TRBV30
cdr3_aa: AWSVYRGRTSSYNSPLH

clone_size: NA
j_call: TRBJ1-5
v_call: TRBV20-1
cdr3_aa: SAQTGTLGQPQH

clone_size: NA
j_call: TRBJ2-1
v_call: TRBV24-1
cdr3_aa: ATSAPGGNEQF

clone_size: NA
j_call: TRBJ1-5
v_call: TRBV2
cdr3_aa: ASSTTGVGNQPQH

clone_size: NA
j_call: TRBJ1-2
v_call: TRBV12-3/TRBV12-4
cdr3_aa: ASQPGQRYYGYT

clone_size: NA
j_call: TRBJ2-1
v_call: TRBV24-1
cdr3_aa: ATSDLGGASSYNEQF

clone_size: NA
j_call: TRBJ2-4
v_call: TRBV15
cdr3_aa: ATSNRDGGYIQY

clone_size: NA
j_call: TRBJ2-7
v_call: TRBV5-1
cdr3_aa: ASSSDTGSYEQY

clone_size: NA
j_call: TRBJ2-7
v_call: TRBV15
cdr3_aa: ATSRAGSEQY

clone_size: NA
j_call: TRBJ2-6
v_call: TRBV13
cdr3_aa: ASSASPGANVLT

clone_size: NA
j_call: TRBJ2-7
v_call: TRBV20-1
cdr3_aa: SARANSGGFSYEQY

clone_size: NA
j_call: TRBJ2-5
v_call: TRBV4-3
cdr3_aa: ASSQGYMGRETQY

clone_size: NA
j_call: TRBJ2-3
v_call: TRBV20-1
cdr3_aa: SAVPSGGARDTQY

clone_size: NA
j_call: TRBJ1-1
v_call: TRBV21-1
cdr3_aa: ASSPCGGPFGTEAF

clone_size: NA
j_call: TRBJ2-7
v_call: TRBV6-2/TRBV6-3
cdr3_aa: ASSYHYEQY

clone_size: NA
j_call: TRBJ2-7
v_call: TRBV29-1
cdr3_aa: SVESRRYPYEQY

clone_size: few
j_call: TRBJ1-1
v_call: TRBV4-3
cdr3_aa: ASSQDAGGNTEAF

clone_size: NA
j_call: TRBJ1-5
v_call: TRBV20-1
cdr3_aa: SARLPGTGGLKSQH

clone_size: NA
j_call: TRBJ1-2
v_call: TRBV20-1
cdr3_aa: SATTGIGDGYT

clone_size: once
j_call: TRBJ2-7
v_call: TRBV7-9
cdr3_aa: ASSYLAGGDYEQY

clone_size: NA
j_call: TRBJ1-1
v_call: TRBV7-9
cdr3_aa: ATFNRNTEAF

clone_size: NA
j_call: TRBJ1-1
v_call: TRBV29-1
cdr3_aa: SVKGQRGAF

clone_size: NA
j_call: TRBJ2-3
v_call: TRBV12-3/TRBV12-4
cdr3_aa: ASRGGARRAQDTQY

clone_size: NA
j_call: TRBJ2-7
v_call: TRBV5-1
cdr3_aa: ASSLTTGTAEQY

clone_size: NA
j_call: TRBJ2-5
v_call: TRBV30
cdr3_aa: AWSPNWAYQETQY

clone_size: NA
j_call: TRBJ2-2
v_call: TRBV5-6
cdr3_aa: ASSLGTNTGELF

clone_size: NA
j_call: TRBJ2-5
v_call: TRBV20-1
cdr3_aa: SARDGGVTEHQY

clone_size: NA
j_call: TRBJ2-7
v_call: TRBV6-2/TRBV6-3
cdr3_aa: ASNNAGTQYEQY

clone_size: NA
j_call: TRBJ2-1
v_call: TRBV18
cdr3_aa: ASSQTSGPYNEQF

clone_size: NA
j_call: TRBJ2-1
v_call: TRBV6-2/TRBV6-3
cdr3_aa: ASSYSYNEQF

clone_size: NA
j_call: TRBJ1-5
v_call: TRBV3-1
cdr3_aa: ASSQNRLRDRGISNQPQH

clone_size: NA
j_call: TRBJ2-5
v_call: TRBV7-3
cdr3_aa: ASSFEREETQY

clone_size: NA
j_call: TRBJ1-5
v_call: TRBV20-1
cdr3_aa: SAESRDLSQH

clone_size: NA
j_call: TRBJ1-2
v_call: TRBV3-1
cdr3_aa: ASSQRDRGDGYT

clone_size: NA
j_call: TRBJ1-3
v_call: TRBV20-1
cdr3_aa: SASEDSGNTIY

clone_size: NA
j_call: TRBJ2-7
v_call: TRBV12-5
cdr3_aa: ASGLVLGTPYEQY

clone_size: NA
j_call: TRBJ2-1
v_call: TRBV15
cdr3_aa: ATSAGPRDAQF

clone_size: NA
j_call: TRBJ1-1
v_call: TRBV5-1
cdr3_aa: ASSLEAGGTEAF

clone_size: NA
j_call: TRBJ1-1
v_call: TRBV5-1
cdr3_aa: ASSRDRRNTEAF

clone_size: NA
j_call: TRBJ1-1
v_call: TRBV12-3/TRBV12-4
cdr3_aa: ASVRTQNAEAF

clone_size: NA
j_call: TRBJ2-3
v_call: TRBV20-1
cdr3_aa: SANTGTSGGTDTQY

clone_size: once
j_call: TRBJ2-5
v_call: TRBV12-3/TRBV12-4
cdr3_aa: ASSLGRFQETQY

clone_size: few
j_call: TRBJ2-6
v_call: TRBV14
cdr3_aa: ASSQAGTGANVLT